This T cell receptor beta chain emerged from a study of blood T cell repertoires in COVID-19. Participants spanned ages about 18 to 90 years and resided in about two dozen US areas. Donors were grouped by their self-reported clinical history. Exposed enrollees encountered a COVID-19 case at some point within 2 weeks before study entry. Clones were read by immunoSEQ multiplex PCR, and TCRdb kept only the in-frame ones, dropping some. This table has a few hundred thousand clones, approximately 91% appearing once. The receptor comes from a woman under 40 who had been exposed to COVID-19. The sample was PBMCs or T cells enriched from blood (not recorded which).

The CDR3 spells CASSLALTSVSTDTQYF. The CDR3 nucleotides are TGCGCCAGCAGCTTGGCGCTGACTAGCGTAAGCACAGATACGCAGTATTTT. The chain carries TRBV5-1 and TRBJ2-3, with TRBD2 identical over 8 bases. The junction had 6 bases not matched to a gene; V was cut back by 0 bases and J by 0 bases. The germline gives CDR1 SGHRS, CDR2 YFSETQ. This CDR3 region has 17 residues.